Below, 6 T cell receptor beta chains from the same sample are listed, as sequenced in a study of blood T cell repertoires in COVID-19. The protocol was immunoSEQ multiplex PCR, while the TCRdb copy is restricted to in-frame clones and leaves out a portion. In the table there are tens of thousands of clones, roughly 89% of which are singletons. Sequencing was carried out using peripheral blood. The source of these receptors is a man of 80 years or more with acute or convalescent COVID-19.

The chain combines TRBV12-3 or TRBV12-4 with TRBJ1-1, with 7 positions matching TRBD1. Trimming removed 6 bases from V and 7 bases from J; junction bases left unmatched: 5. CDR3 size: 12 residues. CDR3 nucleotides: TGTGCCAGCAGACCGGGACAGCGTGAAGCTTTCTTT. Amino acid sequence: CASRPGQREAFF.

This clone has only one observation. The CDR3 nucleotides are TGTGCCAGCAGCCCAAGATACAGGTTCACAGATACGCAGTATTTT. It codes for CASSPRYRFTDTQYF. This sequence joins TRBV11-3 and TRBJ2-3; maybe TRBD1 (5 bases). Germline CDR1 SGHNT, CDR2 YENEEA. The length of the CDR3 is 15 residues. Between the trimmed V and J ends, which lost 5 bases and 2 bases, there was a span of 14 bases.

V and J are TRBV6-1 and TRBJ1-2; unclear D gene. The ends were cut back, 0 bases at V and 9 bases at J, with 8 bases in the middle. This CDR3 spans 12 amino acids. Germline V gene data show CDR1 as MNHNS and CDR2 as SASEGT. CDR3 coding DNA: TGTGCCAGCAGTGAAGCGGCAACGAGCTACACCTTC. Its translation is CASSEAATSYTF.

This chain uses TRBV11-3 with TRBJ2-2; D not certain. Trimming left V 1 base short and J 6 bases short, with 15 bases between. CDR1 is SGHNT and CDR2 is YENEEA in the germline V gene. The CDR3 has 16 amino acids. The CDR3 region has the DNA TGTGCCAGCAGCTTAGGCGGTAAACTTGCCGCCGGGGAGCTGTTTTTT. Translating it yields CASSLGGKLAAGELFF.

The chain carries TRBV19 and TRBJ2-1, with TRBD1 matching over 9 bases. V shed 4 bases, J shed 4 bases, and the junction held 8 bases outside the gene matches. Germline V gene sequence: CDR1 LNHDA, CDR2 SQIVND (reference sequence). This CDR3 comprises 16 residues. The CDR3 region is CASSSPGTGKYNEQFF. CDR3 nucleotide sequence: TGTGCCAGTAGTAGCCCCGGGACAGGGAAATACAATGAGCAGTTCTTC.

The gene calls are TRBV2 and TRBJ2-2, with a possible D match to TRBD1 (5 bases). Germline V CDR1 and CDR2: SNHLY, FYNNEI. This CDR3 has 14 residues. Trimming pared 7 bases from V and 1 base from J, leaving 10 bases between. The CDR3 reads CASMETGNTGELFF. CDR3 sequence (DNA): TGTGCCAGCATGGAAACAGGGAACACCGGGGAGCTGTTTTTT.